This TCR beta chain originates from a study of shared clonotypes between healthy human individuals. Points from the study as a whole: Clonotype sharing among donors was thought likely to change with sequencing depth.

The CDR3 is 13 amino acids. The germline gives CDR1 SGHDN, CDR2 FVKESK. Trimming took off 1 base at V and 4 bases at J, with 7 bases between the two ends. Notes on this clone: The antigen remains unidentified.

Assay: immunoSEQ multiplex PCR; the TCRdb copy retains only in-frame clones and omits some. In the table there are over 1.4 million clones, about 96% of which are singletons. The rearrangement links TRBV14 to TRBJ1-2, with D hard to call. The TCR comes from a man aged 25 to 40 in good health. The specimen sequenced was naive CD4+ T cells sorted from blood. Sample subset: CD45RA+ positively selected. CDR3 coding DNA: TGTGCCAGCAGCCAAGGACTGCCCTATGGCTACACCTTC. This encodes CASSQGLPYGYTF.